The clone carrying this TCR beta chain turned up a few times. The sample comes from a study of T-cell memory formation after mild COVID-19. In TCRdb, the 5' RACE reads were re-called with MiXCR into one record per CDR3 protein. The table lists about 210,000 distinct CDR3 sequences, roughly a tenth of them singletons, with less than 4% in the top ten. This CDR3 spans 14 amino acids. CDR1 and CDR2 from the germline V gene are KGHSH and LQKENI. Trimming shortened V by 3 bases and J by 5 bases, and 11 bases separated the two germline ends. V gene TRBV18 combines with J gene TRBJ2-1; possible D gene TRBD2, 5 bases. The receptor comes from a man aged 18 to 35 who had mild COVID-19 (a few samples of this study predate the infection). Cell type and time point are not known. Source material: PBMCs or a T cell subset sorted from them (not recorded which). The CDR3 reads CASSPSRRDNEQFF. For the CDR3, the DNA is TGTGCCAGCTCACCCAGTCGGCGGGACAATGAGCAGTTCTTC.